This T cell receptor (beta chain) came from a study of vaccination and CD4 T cells after COVID-19. Across the whole study: Post-vaccine sample collection happened at a median of approximately 74 days after dose two, ranging 14 to 241. For a few convalescent patients, sampling occurred both at day 14 and at days 161 to 241 after vaccination.

V was clipped by 0 bases and J by 4 bases, with 11 bases between them. This CDR3 is built from 14 residues. In germline, CDR1 is DFQATT, CDR2 SNEGSKA (reference sequence). MiXCR, run by TCRdb on the PCR reads, gives a single entry per CDR3 protein. The sample includes 30,000 or so distinct CDR3 sequences, about 47% of them seen just once. Documented time point: late sampling 161 to 241 days after vaccination in three convalescent patients. This clonotype was obtained from a human donor who had recovered from COVID-19. The source was CD4+ T cells from blood, collected about 7 months after SARS-CoV-2 vaccination. The chain employs TRBV20-1 and TRBJ2-3, with D uncertain. CDR3 sequence reads: CSARDPRMADTQYF. The CDR3 region has the DNA TGCAGTGCTAGAGACCCTCGGATGGCAGATACGCAGTATTTT.